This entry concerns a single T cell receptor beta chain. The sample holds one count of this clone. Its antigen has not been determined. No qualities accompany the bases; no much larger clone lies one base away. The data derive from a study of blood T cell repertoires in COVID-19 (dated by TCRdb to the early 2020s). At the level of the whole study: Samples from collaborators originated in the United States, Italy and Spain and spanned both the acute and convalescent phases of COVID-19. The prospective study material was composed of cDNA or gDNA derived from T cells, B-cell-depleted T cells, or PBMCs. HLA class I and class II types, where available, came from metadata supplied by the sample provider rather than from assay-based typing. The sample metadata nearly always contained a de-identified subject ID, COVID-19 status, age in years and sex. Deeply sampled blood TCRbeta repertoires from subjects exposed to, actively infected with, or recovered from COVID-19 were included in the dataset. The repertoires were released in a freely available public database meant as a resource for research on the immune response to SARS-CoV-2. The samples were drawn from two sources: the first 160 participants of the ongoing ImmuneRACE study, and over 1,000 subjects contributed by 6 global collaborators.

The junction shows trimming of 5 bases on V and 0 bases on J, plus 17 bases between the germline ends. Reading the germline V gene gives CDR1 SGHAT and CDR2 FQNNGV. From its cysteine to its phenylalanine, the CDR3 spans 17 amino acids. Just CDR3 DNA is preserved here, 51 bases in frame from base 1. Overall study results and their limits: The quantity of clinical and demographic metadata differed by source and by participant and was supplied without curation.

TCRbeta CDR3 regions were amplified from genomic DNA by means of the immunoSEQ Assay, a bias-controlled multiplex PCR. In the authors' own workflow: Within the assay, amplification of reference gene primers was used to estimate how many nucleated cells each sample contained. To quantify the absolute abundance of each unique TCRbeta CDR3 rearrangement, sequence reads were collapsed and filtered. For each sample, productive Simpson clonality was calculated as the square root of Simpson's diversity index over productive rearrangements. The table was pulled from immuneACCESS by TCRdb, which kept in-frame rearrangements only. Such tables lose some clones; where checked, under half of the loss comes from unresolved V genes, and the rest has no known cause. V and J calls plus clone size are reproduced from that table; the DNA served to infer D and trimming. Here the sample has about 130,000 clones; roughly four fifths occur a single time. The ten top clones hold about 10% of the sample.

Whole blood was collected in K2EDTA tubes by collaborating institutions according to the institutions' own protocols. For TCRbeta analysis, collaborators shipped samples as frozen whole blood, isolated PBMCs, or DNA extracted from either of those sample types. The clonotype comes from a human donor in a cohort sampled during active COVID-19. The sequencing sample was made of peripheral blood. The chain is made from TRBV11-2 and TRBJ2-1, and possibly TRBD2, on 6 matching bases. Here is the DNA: TGTGCCAGCAGCCCTCGGGGTAGCGGTCCCTCCTACAATGAGCAGTTCTTC. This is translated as CASSPRGSGPSYNEQFF.